This T cell receptor beta chain emerged from a study of identical twins. V was shortened by 7 bases and J by 0 bases, with 16 bases between the two germline ends. The germline V gene encodes CDR1 ENHRY and CDR2 SYGVKD. The CDR3 runs to 16 residues. One entry per CDR3 protein results from TCRdb running MiXCR on the 5' RACE reads. Here the sample spans some 600,000 distinct CDR3 sequences, under 8.5% being singletons. These data also formed part of another study, on yellow fever vaccine responses in identical twins.

Sequencing input: PBMCs. This sequence was found in a woman aged 18-35 years in good health. This sequence joins TRBV10-3 and TRBJ2-1; maybe TRBD2 (6 bases). The CDR3 bases are TGTGCCATCAACTCGGGCGGGATAAGCTCCTACAATGAGCAGTTCTTC. Its translation is CAINSGGISSYNEQFF.